This paragraph covers one T cell receptor beta chain sequence. The clone's antigen remains unknown. One end of the junction fails to match germline, which may point to a read error. The data were obtained in a study of cytotoxic CD8 clonotypes in ibrutinib-treated CLL (dated by TCRdb to the early 2020s). The study in broad terms: The cohort had some eleven relapsed/refractory and around 15 treatment-naive patients; 17 were IGHV unmutated. Responses were partial in approximately 24 patients and complete in 2; after median approximately 5.5 years follow-up, some 15 stayed in remission and some twelve progressed. The response samples were drawn at a median of 12 months into treatment, with a range of about 6 to 36 months. An average of roughly 250,000 productive templates and approximately 90,000 productive rearrangements was obtained per sample. Longitudinal samples were available for about 30% of the roughly 90 trial participants. Cryopreserved peripheral blood mononuclear cells were collected at three points: before therapy, at response, and at either sustained remission or disease progression. Patients were still on ibrutinib when every remission and progressive disease sample was collected. The study at large found these results: Public clonotypes were rare and either shrank or stayed stable during treatment, and the rise in clonality at ibrutinib response reflected expansion of private clonotypes. Baseline clonality was found to be higher than that of age-matched healthy donors and was strongly correlated with circulating CD8+ T-cell counts. Sampling times were not matched between sustained-remission and progressing patients, and lymph node repertoires were not studied. Clonality increased at ibrutinib response, stayed stable in sustained remission, and fell back toward baseline at progression.

Each clonotype received, on average, about 10x coverage in deep resolution sequencing performed on a MiSeq, where the target depth lay between 1 in 1 million and 1 in 200,000 T cells. TCR beta libraries were generated with the immunoSEQ hsTCRB Kit. The authors processed their data as follows. ImmunoSEQ Data Assistant and ImmunoSEQ Analyzer were used for data analysis, and V, D and J genes were assigned according to IMGT definitions. Clonality, which ranges from 0 to 1, was calculated by subtracting the normalized Shannon entropy of productive rearrangement frequencies from one. Only overrepresented clonotypes making up at least 0.05% of the repertoire of each patient were included in the public clonotype analysis. Repertoires from 10 to 15 age-matched healthy donors in immuneACCESS were used as clonality controls. Here the immuneACCESS table is served through TCRdb, limited to in-frame sequences with V and J called. Missing clones are a known gap in these copies; in checked studies unresolved V genes cover under half, and the rest lacks a known reason. That table gives V, J and clone size, and the DNA gave D and trimming. This sample gives roughly 200,000 clones in total; over 55% of them show up just once. Around 15% of the sample lies in the top ten.

This specimen's time point label, interpreted: approximately 25 months on ibrutinib. Roughly 1.9 micrograms of genomic DNA were extracted from cryopreserved PBMCs for TCR beta library preparation. Longitudinal blood samples from CLL patients receiving ibrutinib monotherapy were subjected to high-throughput TCR beta sequencing. The patients took part in an open-label, single-center phase 2 trial of ibrutinib monotherapy. Taken from cysteine to phenylalanine, the CDR3 has 14 residues. CDR3 DNA only is kept here, 42 bases in frame from base 1. CDR1 and CDR2, per the germline V gene (reference sequence), are SSHAT and FNYEAQ.

The chain is made from TRBV7-7 and TRBJ2-5, and TRBD1 matches 7 of the central bases. The sequence was collected from a human donor with chronic lymphocytic leukemia. This material consisted of PBMCs, taken after 24 months of ibrutinib treatment. The base sequence is TGTGCTAGCAGCACCAACAGGGGACAAGAGACCCAGTACTTC. Its translation reads: CASSTNRGQETQYF.